This TCR beta chain was documented in a study of neurological immune-mediated disorders (dated by TCRdb to between 2018 and 2021). With regard to the full study: Peripheral blood TCR-beta repertoires from HTLV-I-associated myelopathy (HAM/TSP) patients, multiple sclerosis patients and healthy controls were compared by UMI-based sequencing. The approximately 100 TCR-beta libraries included longitudinal samples, technical triplicates and paired sorted CD4+ and CD8+ T-cell subsets alongside PBMC samples. The cohort comprised some 71 subjects: about 14 HAM/TSP patients, 34 multiple sclerosis patients and 20 or so healthy controls.

The CDR3 sequence holds 13 residues, the cysteine and phenylalanine included. Only the CDR3 DNA stays, 39 bases, in frame from base 1. Reading the germline V gene (reference sequence) gives CDR1 LGHDT and CDR2 YNNKEL. This clonotype was observed a handful of times. Its cognate antigen has yet to be identified. With a much larger clone just one base away, this may be a read error. What the research found in general, with its limitations: Across subjects, expanded clones never shared an identical CDR3 amino acid sequence, which suggests that the TCR-beta repertoires in every group were private. TCR clonal expansion was greatest in HAM/TSP patients and smallest in MS patients, who ranked below even healthy controls.

For the unsorted PBMC libraries, 2 million PBMCs were stored in RNAlater at -80 degrees C until RNA extraction and were used to generate the libraries. Peripheral blood was subjected to Ficoll-Hypaque density gradient centrifugation to isolate PBMCs, which were then cryopreserved in liquid nitrogen. cDNA synthesis used template-switch 5'RACE with a primer carrying a 10-nucleotide random unique molecular identifier tagging each TCR transcript. Over 190 million TCR-beta sequences, covering 15-18 subjects, were produced in each sequencing run. The RNeasy kit was used to extract total RNA. TCR-beta VDJ regions were amplified with primers for the TCR constant region and the 5'RACE anchor, using the KAPA Real-time Library Amplification kit. A first PCR added sample indexes and Illumina adaptors, after which a second PCR increased the library yield. After purification with Ampure beads, the TCR product of roughly 650 bp was size-selected on a 2% E-gel SizeSelection system. Before pooling, library quality was checked on a Bioanalyzer, concentration was measured with Qubit, and libraries were quantified with the Kapa Library Quantification kit. An Illumina HiSeq 2500 sequenced the libraries paired-end 2 x 150 bp. To increase sequence diversity, roughly 24-32% phiX was spiked into each library pool. Concerning the study's data processing: Quality-filtered reads were processed with the UMI-based MiGEC pipeline, which removed over 75% of raw TCR sequences during error correction. VDJ genes were aligned to IMGT germline references, and each clonotype was defined by a unique CDR3 amino acid sequence together with V-J genes. Clonal expansion, Shannon diversity and CDR3 relatedness were evaluated with VDJtools (CalcPairwiseDistances, ClusterSamples), while phylogenetic trees were built in CLCbio workbench. A clone was classed as expanded if it had 8 or more unique UMIs, a cutoff based on coefficient-of-variation modelling across technical triplicates. TCRdb applied fastp at Q25 and MiXCR to the public reads, then kept only in-frame beta chains. CDR3 protein sequences are deduplicated, and each keeps its most common genes and DNA. These V and J calls are TCRdb output, not the study's own analysis. The sample includes roughly 19,000 distinct CDR3 sequences, with around 15% observed a single time. The ten largest clones add up to approximately 15% of the sample.

The sequence is built from TRBV3-1 and TRBJ1-4; TRBD1 could be the D gene, as 5 bases match. The sequence derives from a female donor with HTLV-1-associated myelopathy (HAM/TSP). Sequencing used PBMCs. The CDR3: CANSRARDEKLFF. The bases are TGTGCCAACAGCCGTGCCAGGGATGAAAAACTGTTTTTT.